The clone carrying this TCR beta chain was detected ten times or more. This record comes from a study of tumor-infiltrating lymphocytes in oesophageal squamous cell carcinoma. Each CDR3 protein is one row after TCRdb ran MiXCR on the PCR reads. This table has 10,000 to 14,000 distinct CDR3 sequences, around 60% appearing once. CDR3 length: 15 residues. Germline CDR1 SNHLY, CDR2 FYNNEI. Material for sequencing was esophageal tumor tissue. This chain uses TRBV2 with TRBJ2-7; unclear D gene. The DNA end is more similar to TRBJ1-6, so the J call may be wrong. This TCR came from a male donor with esophageal squamous cell carcinoma. The CDR3 loop is CASSENTAKNSPLHF. The CDR3 nucleotides are TGTGCCAGCAGTGAAAATACAGCGAAAAATTCACCCCTCCACTTT.